This record concerns one TCR beta chain sequence. In the study's own analysis: It was from reference gene primer amplification that nucleated cell counts were estimated. Using immunoSEQ multiplex PCR, the repertoire was profiled, and TCRdb retains in-frame clones only, with some absent. That table is the source of V, J and clone size, and D and trimming were worked out from the DNA. This table has tens of thousands of clones, approximately 80% appearing once. These data come from a study of blood T cell repertoires in COVID-19. Turning to the study itself: Collection of acute and convalescent COVID-19 samples took place in the United States, Italy and Spain. Sources were T cells, B-cell-depleted T cells, or PBMCs; the material itself was cDNA or gDNA.

V dropped 4 bases and J dropped 5; count of bases not matched to a gene: 14. The CDR3 has 18 residues. CDR1 is SGHNT and CDR2 is YYREEE in the germline V gene (reference sequence). The sequence derives from a human donor in a cohort sampled during active COVID-19. The chain couples TRBV5-4 to TRBJ2-2; the match to TRBD2 covers 10 bases. Sequencing was carried out using peripheral blood. CDR3 sequence: CASSPKPKREGQTGELFF. CDR3 sequence (DNA): TGTGCCAGCAGCCCCAAACCCAAGCGGGAGGGCCAGACCGGGGAGCTGTTTTTT.